This TCR beta chain was recovered during a study of T-cell reconstitution after alpha-beta-depleted transplantation in children. This clonotype turned up a few times. The germline gene is not matched at one end of the junction; a read error may be the cause. Unique molecular identifiers were built into the TCRbeta library. TCRdb processed the PCR reads anew with MiXCR; each CDR3 protein has one entry. This sample has approximately 500,000 distinct CDR3 sequences; over 9.5% occur once, and the top ten carry 2% to 2.5%. The starting material was PBMCs, obtained before TCRalphabeta/CD19-depleted stem cell transplant. This receptor was identified in a child aged 2 to 15 with inherited bone marrow failure, due to receive a stem cell transplant.

CDR3: CASILGVAAYEQYF. CDR3 DNA sequence: TGTGCCAGCATCTTAGGCGTAGCGGCCTACGAGCAGTACTTC. V is TRBV7-8 and J is TRBJ2-7, with a possible D match to TRBD2 (6 bases). Germline lookup yields CDR1 SGHVS and CDR2 FQNEAQ. The CDR3 totals 14 residues.